This T cell receptor beta chain emerged from a study of shared clonotypes between healthy human individuals. Overall study results and limits: Memory subsets had estimated richness that was generally smaller than that of naive subsets.

Trimming pared 4 bases from V and 2 bases from J, leaving 16 bases between. CDR3 size: 16 residues. Germline V CDR1 and CDR2: SGHRS, YFSETQ. For each subset, genomic DNA was distributed in equal portions over several immunoSEQ plates. TCRdb's table, derived via immunoSEQ multiplex PCR, lists solely in-frame clones and lacks some. This table holds more than 2 million clones, approximately 96% found once. Comments on this clone: Its antigen is not known.

The specimen was naive CD4+ T cells sorted from blood. Subset defined: CD45RA+ positively selected. V and J are TRBV5-1 and TRBJ1-5, with a tentative D call TRBD1 (6 bases). This TCR was sampled from a man aged 18 to 29 in good health. DNA for the CDR3: TGCGCCAGCAGCCCCCTTGGGGGGGCGGGCAATCAGCCCCAGCATTTT. Amino acids: CASSPLGGAGNQPQHF.